This T cell receptor beta chain was sequenced in a study of OX40 agonist ivuxolimab in advanced cancers. The study's findings and limits: Dosing at 0.1 to 3.0 mg/kg was accompanied by clonal expansion of CD4+ and CD8+ blood T cells by week 6.

With respect to this clone: Its antigen is still unknown.

The CDR3 loop spans 13 amino acids. Germline V gene data show CDR1 as GTSNPN and CDR2 as SVGIG (reference sequence). V was shortened by 7 bases and J by 1 base, with 13 bases between the two germline ends. Only in-frame clones appear in the TCRdb table, and some are missing; sequencing was by immunoSEQ multiplex PCR. Of 40,000 or so clones listed, approximately 84% were seen once; the top ten hold just over 5%. This receptor was identified in an adult with an advanced solid tumor such as melanoma, head and neck, liver or kidney cancer. The gene calls are TRBV30 and TRBJ1-2; D gene uncertain. The sample was CD4+ or CD8+ T cells sorted from blood, taken in a trial of the OX40 agonist ivuxolimab. The CDR3 spells CASEVPSNYGYTF. The CDR3 DNA reads as TGTGCCTCGGAGGTTCCGAGTAACTATGGCTACACCTTC.